This TCR beta chain emerged from a study of T cell repertoires in cytomegalovirus infection. Study conclusions and caveats: Clonotype analysis showed dominance of the ex vivo response by HLA-C-restricted CMV-specific TCR beta clonotypes.

TCRdb independently ran MiXCR on the reads; one entry per CDR3 protein. The sample gives 350,000 to 550,000 distinct CDR3 sequences, roughly a third of which show up once; roughly 15% is in the top ten. Regarding this clonotype: No antigen is known for it. It is likely a read error, because the conserved phenylalanine at the end of the CDR3 is missing. It is unclear where the CDR3 begins or ends on the DNA, so no DNA is shown, and the CDR3 is as TCRdb lists it.

The CDR3 adds up to 13 amino acids, both ends counted. Per the germline V gene, CDR1 is SGHVS and CDR2 is FQNEAQ. The sequence derives from a human donor in good health (CMV status not recorded). Some clones in this sample may be carry-over from other donors' samples. The chain combines TRBV7-8 with TRBJ2-2. The sequenced sample was PBMCs. The CDR3 loop is CARSLAYTGERFC.